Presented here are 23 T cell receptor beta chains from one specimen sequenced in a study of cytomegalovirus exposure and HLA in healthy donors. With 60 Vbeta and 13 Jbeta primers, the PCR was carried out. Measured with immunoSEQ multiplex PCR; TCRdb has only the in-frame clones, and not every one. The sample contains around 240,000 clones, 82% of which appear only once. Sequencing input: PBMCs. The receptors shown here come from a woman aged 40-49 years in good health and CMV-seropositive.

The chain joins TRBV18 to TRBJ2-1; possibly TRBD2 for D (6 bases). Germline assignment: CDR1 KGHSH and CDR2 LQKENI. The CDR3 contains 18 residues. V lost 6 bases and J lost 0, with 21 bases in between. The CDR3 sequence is CASSPWTLAVFSYNEQFF. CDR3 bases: TGTGCCAGCTCCCCATGGACCTTAGCGGTTTTCTCCTACAATGAGCAGTTCTTC.

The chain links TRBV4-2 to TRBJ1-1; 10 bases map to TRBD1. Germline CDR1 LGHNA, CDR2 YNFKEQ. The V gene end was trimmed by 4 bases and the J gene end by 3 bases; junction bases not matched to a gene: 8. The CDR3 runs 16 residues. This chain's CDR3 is CASSRWDRGPDTEAFF. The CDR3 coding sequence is TGTGCCAGCAGCCGCTGGGACAGGGGCCCTGACACTGAAGCTTTCTTT.

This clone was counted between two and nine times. The CDR3, as DNA: TGTGCCAGCAGCGTAGGGGACTATGAAGAGACCCAGTACTTC. Translated: CASSVGDYEETQYF. The gene calls are TRBV9 and TRBJ2-5; 7 bases align to TRBD2. The ends lost 0 bases at V and 3 bases at J; junction bases unmatched: 2. CDR1 is SGDLS and CDR2 is YYNGEE in the germline V gene. The length of the CDR3 is 14 residues.

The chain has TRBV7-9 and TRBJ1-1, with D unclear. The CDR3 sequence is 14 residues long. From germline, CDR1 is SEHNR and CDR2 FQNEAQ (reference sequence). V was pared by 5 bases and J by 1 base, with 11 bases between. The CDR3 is CASSPMPGNTEAFF. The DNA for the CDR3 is TGTGCCAGCAGCCCGATGCCGGGGAACACTGAAGCTTTCTTT.

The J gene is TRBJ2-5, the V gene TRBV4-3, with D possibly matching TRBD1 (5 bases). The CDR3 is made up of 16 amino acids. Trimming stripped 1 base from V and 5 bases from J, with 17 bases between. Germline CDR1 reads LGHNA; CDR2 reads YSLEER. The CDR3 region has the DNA TGCGCCAGCAGCCAAGTACGGGCCCGACCAGGGGAGACCCAGTACTTC. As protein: CASSQVRARPGETQYF.

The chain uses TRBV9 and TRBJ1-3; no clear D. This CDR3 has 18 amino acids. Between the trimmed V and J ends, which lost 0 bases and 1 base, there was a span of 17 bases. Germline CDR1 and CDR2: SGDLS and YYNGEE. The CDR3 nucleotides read TGTGCCAGCAGCGTAGGTTTTGGGAGTCGTCAGTCTGGAAACACCATATATTTT. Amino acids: CASSVGFGSRQSGNTIYF.

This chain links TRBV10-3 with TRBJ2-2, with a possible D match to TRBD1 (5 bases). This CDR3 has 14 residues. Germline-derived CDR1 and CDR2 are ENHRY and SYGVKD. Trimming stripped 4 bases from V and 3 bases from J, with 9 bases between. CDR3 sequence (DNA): TGTGCCATCAGTGGGCAGGGCGACACCGGGGAGCTGTTTTTT. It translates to CAISGQGDTGELFF.

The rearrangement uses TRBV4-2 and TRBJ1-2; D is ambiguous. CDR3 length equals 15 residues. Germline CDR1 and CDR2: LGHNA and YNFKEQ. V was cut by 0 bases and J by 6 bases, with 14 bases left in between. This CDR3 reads CASSQDRGRDDGYTF. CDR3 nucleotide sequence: TGTGCCAGCAGCCAAGATCGCGGGCGAGACGATGGCTACACCTTC.

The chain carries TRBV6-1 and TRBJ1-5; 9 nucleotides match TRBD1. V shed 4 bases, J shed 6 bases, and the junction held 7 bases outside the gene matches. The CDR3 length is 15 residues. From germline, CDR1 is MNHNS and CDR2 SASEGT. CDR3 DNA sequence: TGTGCCAGCAGTGCCCCGGGACAGGGTTTTCAGCCCCAGCATTTT. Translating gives CASSAPGQGFQPQHF.

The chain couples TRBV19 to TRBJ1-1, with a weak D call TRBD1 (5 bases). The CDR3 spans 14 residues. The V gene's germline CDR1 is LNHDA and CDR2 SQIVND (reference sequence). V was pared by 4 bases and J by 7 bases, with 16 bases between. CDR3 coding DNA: TGTGCCAGTAGTACCTCTGGGGGGTTAATTGAAGCTTTCTTT. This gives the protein CASSTSGGLIEAFF.

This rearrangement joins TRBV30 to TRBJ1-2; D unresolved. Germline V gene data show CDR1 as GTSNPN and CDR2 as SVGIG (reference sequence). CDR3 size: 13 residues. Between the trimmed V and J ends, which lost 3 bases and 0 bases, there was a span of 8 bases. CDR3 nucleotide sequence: TGTGCCTGGAGATCTGTAACTAACTATGGCTACACCTTC. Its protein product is CAWRSVTNYGYTF.

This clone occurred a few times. Here the CDR3 reads CASSFQGLSNQPQHF. The CDR3 nucleotides are TGTGCCAGCAGTTTTCAGGGGTTAAGCAATCAGCCCCAGCATTTT. The V gene is TRBV5-6, the J gene TRBJ1-5, with D possibly being TRBD1 (6 bases). The CDR3 spans 15 residues. In germline, CDR1 is SGHDT, CDR2 YYEEEE. Trimming left V 5 bases short and J 1 base short, with 13 bases between.

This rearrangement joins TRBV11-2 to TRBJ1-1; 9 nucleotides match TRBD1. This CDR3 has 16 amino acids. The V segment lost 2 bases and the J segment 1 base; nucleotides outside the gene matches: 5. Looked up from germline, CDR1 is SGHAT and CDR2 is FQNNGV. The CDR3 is CASSLTGGRQNTEAFF. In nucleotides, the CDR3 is TGTGCCAGCAGCTTAACAGGGGGCCGTCAGAACACTGAAGCTTTCTTT.

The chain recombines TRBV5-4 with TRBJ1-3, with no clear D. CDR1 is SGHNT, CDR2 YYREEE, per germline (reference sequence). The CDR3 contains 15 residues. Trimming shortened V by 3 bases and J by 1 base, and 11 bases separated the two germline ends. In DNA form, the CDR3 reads TGTGCCAGCAGCTCAGCCCCCGGGTCTGGAAACACCATATATTTT. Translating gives CASSSAPGSGNTIYF.

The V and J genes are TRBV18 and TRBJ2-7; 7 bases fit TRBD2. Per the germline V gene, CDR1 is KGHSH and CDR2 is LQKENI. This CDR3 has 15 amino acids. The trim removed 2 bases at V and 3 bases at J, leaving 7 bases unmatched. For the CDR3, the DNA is TGTGCCAGCTCACCAGCTGGGAGGGCTCTCTACGAGCAGTACTTC. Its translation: CASSPAGRALYEQYF. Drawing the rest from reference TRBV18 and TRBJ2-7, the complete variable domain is NAGVMQNPRHLVRRRGQEARLRCSPMKGHSHVYWYRQLPEEGLKFMVYLQKENIIDESGMPKERFSAEFPKEGPSILRIQQVVRGDSAAYFCASSPAGRALYEQYFGPGTRLTVT.

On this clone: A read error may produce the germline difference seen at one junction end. For the CDR3, the DNA is TGTGCCAACAGTTCCCGGCTAGCTGACGAGACCCAGTACTTC. Its translation is CANSSRLADETQYF. J is TRBJ2-5 and V is TRBV6-1; D might be TRBD2 (5 bases). Per the germline V gene, CDR1 is MNHNS and CDR2 is SASEGT. The CDR3 has 14 amino acids.

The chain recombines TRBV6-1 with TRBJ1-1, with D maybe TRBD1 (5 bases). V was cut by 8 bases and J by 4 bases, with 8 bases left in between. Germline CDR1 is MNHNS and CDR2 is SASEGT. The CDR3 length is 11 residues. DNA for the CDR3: TGTGCCAGCGGGGCAGCCACTGAAGCTTTCTTT. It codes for CASGAATEAFF.

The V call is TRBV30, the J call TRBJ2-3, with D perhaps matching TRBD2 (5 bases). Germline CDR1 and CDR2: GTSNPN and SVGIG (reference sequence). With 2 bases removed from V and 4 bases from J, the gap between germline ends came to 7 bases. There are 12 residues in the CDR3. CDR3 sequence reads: CAWSPGADTQYF. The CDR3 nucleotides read TGTGCCTGGAGTCCCGGGGCAGATACGCAGTATTTT. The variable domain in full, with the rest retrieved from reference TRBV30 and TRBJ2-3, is SQTIHQWPATLVQPVGSPLSLECTVEGTSNPNLYWYRQAAGRGLQLLFYSVGIGQISSEVPQNLSASRPQDRQFILSSKKLLLSDSGFYLCAWSPGADTQYFGPGTRLTVL.

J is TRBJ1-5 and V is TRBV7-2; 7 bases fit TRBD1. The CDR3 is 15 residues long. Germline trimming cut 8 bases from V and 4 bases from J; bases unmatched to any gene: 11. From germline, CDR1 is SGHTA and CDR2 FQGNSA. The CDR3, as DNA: TGTGCCAGCCGTGAGGCGGGACAGTCAAATCAGCCCCAGCATTTT. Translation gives CASREAGQSNQPQHF.

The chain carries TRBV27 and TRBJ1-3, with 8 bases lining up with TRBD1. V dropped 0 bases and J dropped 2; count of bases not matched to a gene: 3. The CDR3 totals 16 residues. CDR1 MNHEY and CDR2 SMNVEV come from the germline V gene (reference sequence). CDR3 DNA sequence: TGTGCCAGCAGTTTATCTCGGACAGGGACTGGAAACACCATATATTTT. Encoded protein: CASSLSRTGTGNTIYF.

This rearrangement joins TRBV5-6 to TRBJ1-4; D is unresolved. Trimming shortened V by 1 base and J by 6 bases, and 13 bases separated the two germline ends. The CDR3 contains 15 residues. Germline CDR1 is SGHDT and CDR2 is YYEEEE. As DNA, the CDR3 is TGTGCCAGCAGCTTGTCGGGAGTGTATGATGAAAAACTGTTTTTT. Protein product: CASSLSGVYDEKLFF.

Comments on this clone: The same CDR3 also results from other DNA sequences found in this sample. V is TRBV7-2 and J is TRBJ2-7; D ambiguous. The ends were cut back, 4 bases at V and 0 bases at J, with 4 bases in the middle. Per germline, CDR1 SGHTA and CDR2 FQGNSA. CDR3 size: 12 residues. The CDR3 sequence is CASSSISYEQYF. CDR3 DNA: TGTGCCAGCAGCTCCATCTCCTACGAGCAGTACTTC. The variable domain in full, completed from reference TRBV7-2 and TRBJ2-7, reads GAGVSQSPSNKVTEKGKDVELRCDPISGHTALYWYRQSLGQGLEFLIYFQGNSAPDKSGLPSDRFSAERTGGSVSTLTIQRTQQEDSAVYLCASSSISYEQYFGPGTRLTVT.

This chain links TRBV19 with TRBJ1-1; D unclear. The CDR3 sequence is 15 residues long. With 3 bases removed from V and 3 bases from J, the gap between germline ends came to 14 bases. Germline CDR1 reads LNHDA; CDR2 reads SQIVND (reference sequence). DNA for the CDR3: TGTGCCAGTAGTATTCCTCGGGGAGTGCACACTGAAGCTTTCTTT. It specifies CASSIPRGVHTEAFF.